One sample yielded the 25 T cell receptor beta chains listed below, sequenced in a study of graft-versus-host responses after intestinal transplantation. Clones were sequenced by immunoSEQ multiplex PCR, and TCRdb holds only the in-frame ones, with some missing. The sample carries 90,000 to 150,000 clones, 90% to 95% recorded once. The antigens for these receptors are not known. Material: unstimulated CD8+ T cells sorted from spleen or lymph node cells, obtained before intestinal transplant. The receptors were sampled from a human donor who received an intestinal transplant.

The V call is TRBV9, the J call TRBJ2-1, with D tentatively TRBD1 (6 bases). Germline assignment: CDR1 SGDLS and CDR2 YYNGEE. V was clipped by 0 bases and J by 7 bases, with 11 bases between them. This CDR3 comprises 14 residues. This chain's CDR3 is CASSVGAGVNEQFF. The CDR3 nucleotides read TGTGCCAGCAGCGTAGGGGCAGGGGTGAATGAGCAGTTCTTC.

The rearrangement uses TRBV19 and TRBJ2-3, with a tentative D call TRBD1 (6 bases). Germline loops: CDR1 LNHDA, CDR2 SQIVND (reference sequence). The ends were cut back, 7 bases at V and 1 base at J, with 15 bases in the middle. The length of the CDR3 is 15 residues. Here the CDR3 reads CASTQRDTGTDTQYF. The CDR3 nucleotides are TGTGCCAGTACCCAAAGGGACACGGGCACAGATACGCAGTATTTT.

The CDR3 is CASSLATGRGYGYTF. The DNA for the CDR3 is TGTGCCAGCAGCTTAGCTACGGGGCGAGGCTATGGCTACACCTTC. This chain uses TRBV7-9 with TRBJ1-2; D perhaps matches TRBD1 (5 bases). The CDR3 loop spans 15 amino acids. With 0 bases removed from V and 4 bases from J, the gap between germline ends came to 12 bases. Germline assignment: CDR1 SEHNR and CDR2 FQNEAQ (reference sequence).

The CDR3 nucleotides read TGTGCCAGCAGCTTAGTTCCCGGGGCGGATACGCAGTATTTT. It specifies CASSLVPGADTQYF. The chain recombines TRBV7-7 with TRBJ2-3; D tentatively reads TRBD1 or TRBD2 (5 bases each). The CDR3 loop spans 14 amino acids. Trimming left V 1 base short and J 6 bases short, with 11 bases between. Germline loops: CDR1 SSHAT, CDR2 FNYEAQ (reference sequence).

The V and J genes are TRBV28 and TRBJ2-2, with D tentatively TRBD1 (5 bases). Germline V lookup: CDR1 MDHEN, CDR2 SYDVKM. This CDR3 is built from 18 residues. Deletions cut 4 bases from V and 4 bases from J, with 22 bases between. CDR3 DNA sequence: TGTGCCAGCAGTTCCTACCCCCTGGGCAGGGATGTCACCGGGGAGCTGTTTTTT. It encodes CASSSYPLGRDVTGELFF. The full variable domain, in which reference TRBV28 and TRBJ2-2 provide the parts outside the CDR3, is DVKVTQSSRYLVKRTGEKVFLECVQDMDHENMFWYRQDPGLGLRLIYFSYDVKMKEKGDIPEGYSVSREKKERFSLILESASTNQTSMYLCASSSYPLGRDVTGELFFGEGSRLTVL.

The chain links TRBV10-3 to TRBJ1-5; TRBD1 aligns across 7 bases. CDR3 size: 19 residues. Germline lookup yields CDR1 ENHRY and CDR2 SYGVKD. After removal of 2 bases from V and 1 base from J, the junction contained 14 bases not matched to a gene. In DNA form, the CDR3 reads TGTGCCATCAGTGAGACCGGGACAGACGGGTTCGTGAGCAATCAGCCCCAGCATTTT. It specifies CAISETGTDGFVSNQPQHF.

The CDR3 loop reads CATSGGLDYEQYF. CDR3 DNA: TGTGCCACCAGCGGGGGACTAGACTACGAGCAGTACTTC. The rearrangement uses TRBV15 and TRBJ2-7, with 8 bases identical to TRBD2. Trimming at V came to 5 bases and at J to 3 bases, leaving 3 bases not matched to a gene. Germline V gene lookup returns CDR1 LNHNV and CDR2 YYDKDF (reference sequence). This CDR3 is built from 13 residues.

The chain recombines TRBV18 with TRBJ2-1, with a weak D call TRBD2 (5 bases). The CDR3 consists of 15 residues. V was shortened by 5 bases and J by 3 bases, with 14 bases between the two germline ends. The germline V gene encodes CDR1 KGHSH and CDR2 LQKENI. The CDR3 loop is CASSSSASNYNEQFF. DNA for the CDR3: TGTGCCAGCTCATCGTCGGCTAGCAACTACAATGAGCAGTTCTTC. Combining the CDR3 with reference TRBV18 and TRBJ2-1 gives the whole variable domain NAGVMQNPRHLVRRRGQEARLRCSPMKGHSHVYWYRQLPEEGLKFMVYLQKENIIDESGMPKERFSAEFPKEGPSILRIQQVVRGDSAAYFCASSSSASNYNEQFFGPGTRLTVL.

This chain connects TRBV10-1 to TRBJ1-5; maybe TRBD1 (6 bases). With 7 bases removed from V and 0 bases from J, the gap between germline ends came to 25 bases. CDR1 and CDR2 (germline): WNHNN, SYGVQD (reference sequence). CDR3 length: 19 residues. CDR3 nucleotides: TGCGCCAGCACCCGGGGGAGGGGGGAGAGTATATATAGCAATCAGCCCCAGCATTTT. It yields the protein CASTRGRGESIYSNQPQHF.

This clone showed up just once. The rearrangement links TRBV4-3 to TRBJ2-7, with 7 bases fitting TRBD1. The CDR3 runs to 13 residues. CDR1 and CDR2 from the germline V gene are LGHNA and YSLEER. Germline trimming cut 3 bases from V and 5 bases from J; bases unmatched to any gene: 4. The CDR3 nucleotides are TGCGCCAGCAGCCACTACAGGGGCCACGAGCAGTACTTC. Amino acids: CASSHYRGHEQYF.

The chain carries TRBV10-1 and TRBJ2-1; D unresolved. The germline CDR1 and CDR2 sequences are WNHNN and SYGVQD (reference sequence). The V end lost 7 bases, the J end lost 6 bases, and 13 bases lay between the germline ends. The CDR3 covers 13 residues. The CDR3 sequence is CASTNGIGNEQFF. The CDR3 DNA reads as TGCGCCAGCACTAACGGAATAGGCAATGAGCAGTTCTTC.

The chain combines TRBV28 with TRBJ2-7; 8 nucleotides agree with TRBD1. This CDR3 comprises 14 residues. Germline V CDR1 and CDR2: MDHEN, SYDVKM. After removal of 3 bases from V and 4 bases from J, the junction contained 5 bases not matched to a gene. The CDR3 sequence is CASSFGQGTYEQYF. The CDR3 region has the DNA TGTGCCAGCAGTTTCGGACAGGGTACATACGAGCAGTACTTC.

This chain connects TRBV18 to TRBJ2-7, with 7 bases identical to TRBD1. The V segment lost 5 bases and the J segment 3 bases; nucleotides outside the gene matches: 13. CDR3 size: 16 residues. Germline values: CDR1 KGHSH, CDR2 LQKENI. The CDR3 loop is CASSARQGRHRYEQYF. Written as DNA, the CDR3 is TGTGCCAGCTCAGCCCGACAGGGTAGGCACCGCTACGAGCAGTACTTC.

CDR3 protein: CASSGGGYYEQYF. The CDR3 DNA is TGTGCCAGCAGTGGAGGGGGATACTACGAGCAGTACTTC. This chain joins TRBV7-6 and TRBJ2-7; D could derive from TRBD1 or TRBD2 (6 bases each). The CDR3 is made up of 13 amino acids. In germline, CDR1 is SGHVS, CDR2 FNYEAQ. V was clipped by 6 bases and J by 3 bases, with 12 bases between them.

This clone was counted once. The chain is built from TRBV7-9 and TRBJ2-7; the D is unclear. Germline assignment: CDR1 SEHNR and CDR2 FQNEAQ (reference sequence). CDR3 length: 14 amino acids. V dropped 3 bases and J dropped 5 bases, with 14 bases sitting between them. DNA of the CDR3: TGTGCCAGCAGCTTTCATACGCCTTTCGACGAGCAGTACTTC. As protein: CASSFHTPFDEQYF.

This clone has a handful of counts. CDR3 DNA: TGTGCCAGCAGTTCACCCGGGAAGCCCATAGCGGGAAGCTCCTACGAGCAGTACTTC. Amino acid sequence: CASSSPGKPIAGSSYEQYF. The chain recombines TRBV27 with TRBJ2-7; 8 nucleotides match TRBD2. CDR1 and CDR2 from the germline V gene are MNHEY and SMNVEV (reference sequence). The length of the CDR3 is 19 residues. V lost 4 bases to trimming and J lost 0 bases; unmatched junction nucleotides: 17.

The rearrangement uses TRBV5-8 and TRBJ2-1; 10 bases are a match to TRBD2. The J segment lost 5 bases and the V segment lost 2 bases, leaving 7 bases of the junction unmatched. Germline assignment: CDR1 SGHTS and CDR2 YDEGEE. This CDR3 is built from 16 residues. CDR3 loop: CASSLSGTSAHNEQFF. The CDR3, as DNA: TGTGCCAGCAGCTTATCCGGGACTAGCGCCCACAATGAGCAGTTCTTC.

V usage is TRBV7-9 and J usage is TRBJ2-1; D not resolved. The V end was cut by 3 bases, the J end by 3 bases, with 6 bases between. This CDR3 has 13 residues. Germline lookup yields CDR1 SEHNR and CDR2 FQNEAQ (reference sequence). CDR3 bases: TGTGCCAGCAGCTTTGAAGGCTACAATGAGCAGTTCTTC. Its protein is CASSFEGYNEQFF.

This rearrangement joins TRBV27 to TRBJ2-2; 15 bases fit TRBD2. Per germline, CDR1 MNHEY and CDR2 SMNVEV (reference sequence). After removal of 6 bases from V and 7 bases from J, the junction contained 6 bases not matched to a gene. The CDR3 runs 16 residues. DNA for the CDR3: TGTGCCAGCAGATCCCCGGGACTAGCGGGAGGCGGGGAGCTGTTTTTT. It translates to CASRSPGLAGGGELFF.

This chain links TRBV29-1 with TRBJ2-1, with 10 bases matching TRBD2. CDR1 is SQVTM and CDR2 is ANQGSEA in the germline V gene. The CDR3 runs 16 residues. V trimming: 3 bases; J trimming: 6 bases; junction bases outside the gene matches: 11. The CDR3 sequence is CSVEGFTSGIGNEQFF. CDR3 nucleotide sequence: TGCAGCGTTGAGGGGTTTACTAGCGGGATAGGCAATGAGCAGTTCTTC.

V is TRBV9 and J is TRBJ2-3, with 7 nucleotides matching TRBD2. The trim removed 4 bases at V and 5 bases at J, leaving 13 bases unmatched. Germline V gives CDR1 SGDLS, CDR2 YYNGEE. This CDR3 is 16 amino acids long. In DNA form, the CDR3 reads TGTGCCAGCAGCCCCCAGGCGGGAGAGCTCAAAGATACGCAGTATTTT. This gives the protein CASSPQAGELKDTQYF.

CDR3 nucleotide sequence: TGTGCCAGTAGTATAGGACTAGCGGATTACGAGCAGTACTTC. It specifies CASSIGLADYEQYF. V and J are TRBV19 and TRBJ2-7; 9 positions agree with TRBD2. J was trimmed by 4 bases and V by 1 base; bases with no gene match: 2. The CDR3 runs to 14 residues. Per the germline V gene, CDR1 is LNHDA and CDR2 is SQIVND (reference sequence).

The chain couples TRBV28 to TRBJ1-3; D assignment may be TRBD1 or TRBD2 (6 bases each). The closer fit of TRBJ2-2 to the DNA end suggests the J call may be wrong. CDR3 length: 15 residues. Germline V gene lookup returns CDR1 MDHEN and CDR2 SYDVKM. The CDR3 DNA sequence: TGTGCCATCCGGAGGGGGTCGAGAAGCACCGGGGAGCTGTTTTTT. The encoded protein is CAIRRGSRSTGELFF.

The chain carries TRBV4-3 and TRBJ2-5; tentatively, D is TRBD1 (7 bases). The length of the CDR3 is 15 residues. The germline V gene encodes CDR1 LGHNA and CDR2 YSLEER. The V and J ends lost 1 base and 4 bases respectively, with 13 bases between them. CDR3 region: CASSQVTGTSETQYF. The CDR3 DNA reads TGCGCCAGCAGCCAAGTGACAGGGACTTCAGAGACCCAGTACTTC.

The chain uses TRBV5-6 and TRBJ1-1, with TRBD1 as a possible D gene (6 bases). V lost 7 bases and J 4 bases, leaving 14 bases between the germline ends. Looked up from germline, CDR1 is SGHDT and CDR2 is YYEEEE. The CDR3 has 13 residues. The CDR3 is CASGGGPLTEAFF. CDR3 coding DNA: TGTGCCAGCGGCGGGGGGCCACTCACTGAAGCTTTCTTT. The whole variable domain, filled in from reference TRBV5-6 and TRBJ1-1, reads DAGVTQSPTHLIKTRGQQVTLRCSPKSGHDTVSWYQQALGQGPQFIFQYYEEEERQRGNFPDRFSGHQFPNYSSELNVNALLLGDSALYLCASGGGPLTEAFFGQGTRLTVV.